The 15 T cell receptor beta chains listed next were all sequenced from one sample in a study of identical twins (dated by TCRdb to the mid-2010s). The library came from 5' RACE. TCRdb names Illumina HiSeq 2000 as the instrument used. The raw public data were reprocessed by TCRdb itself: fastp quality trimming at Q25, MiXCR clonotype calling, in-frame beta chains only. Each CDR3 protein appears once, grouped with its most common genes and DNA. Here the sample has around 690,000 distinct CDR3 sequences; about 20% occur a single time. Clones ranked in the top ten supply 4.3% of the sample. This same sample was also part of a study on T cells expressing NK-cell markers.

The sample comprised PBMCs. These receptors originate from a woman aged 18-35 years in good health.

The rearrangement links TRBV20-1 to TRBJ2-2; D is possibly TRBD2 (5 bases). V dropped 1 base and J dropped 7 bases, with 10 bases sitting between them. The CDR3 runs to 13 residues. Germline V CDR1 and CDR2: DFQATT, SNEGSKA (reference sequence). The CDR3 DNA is TGCAGTGCTAGAGCTAGAGCGGTCGGGGAGCTGTTTTTT. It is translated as CSARARAVGELFF.

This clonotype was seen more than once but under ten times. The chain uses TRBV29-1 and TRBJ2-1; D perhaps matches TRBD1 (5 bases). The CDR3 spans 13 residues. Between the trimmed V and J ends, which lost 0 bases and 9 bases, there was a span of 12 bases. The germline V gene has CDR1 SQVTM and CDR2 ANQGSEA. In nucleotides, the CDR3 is TGCAGCGTTGAAGATTCAGGGTCCGGTGAGCAGTTCTTC. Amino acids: CSVEDSGSGEQFF.

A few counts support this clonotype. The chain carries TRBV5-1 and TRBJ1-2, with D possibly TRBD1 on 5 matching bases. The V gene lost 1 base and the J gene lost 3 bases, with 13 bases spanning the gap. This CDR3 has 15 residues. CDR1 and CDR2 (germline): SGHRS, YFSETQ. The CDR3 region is CASSLRGGEYYGYTF. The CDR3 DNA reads TGCGCCAGCAGCTTGAGGGGAGGGGAGTACTATGGCTACACCTTC.

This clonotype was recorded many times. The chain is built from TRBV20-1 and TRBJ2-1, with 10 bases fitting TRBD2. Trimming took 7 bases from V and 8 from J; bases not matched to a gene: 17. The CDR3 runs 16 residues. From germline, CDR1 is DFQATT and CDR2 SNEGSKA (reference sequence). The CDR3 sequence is CSGTTSGRAVWDEQFF. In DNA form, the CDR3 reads TGCAGTGGTACCACCAGCGGGAGGGCGGTTTGGGATGAGCAGTTCTTC.

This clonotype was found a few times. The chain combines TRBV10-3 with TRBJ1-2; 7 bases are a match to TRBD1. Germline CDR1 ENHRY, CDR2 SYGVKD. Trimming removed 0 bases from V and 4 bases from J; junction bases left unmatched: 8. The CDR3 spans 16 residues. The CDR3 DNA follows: TGTGCCATCAGTGAGTCAGGACAGGCGGTGCCCTATGGCTACACCTTC. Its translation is CAISESGQAVPYGYTF.

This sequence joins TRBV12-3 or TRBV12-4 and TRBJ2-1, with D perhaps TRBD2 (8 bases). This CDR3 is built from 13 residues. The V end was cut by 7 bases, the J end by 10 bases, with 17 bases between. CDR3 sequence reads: CASIKGAGGEQFF. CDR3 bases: TGTGCCAGCATTAAGGGGGCGGGAGGCGAGCAGTTCTTC.

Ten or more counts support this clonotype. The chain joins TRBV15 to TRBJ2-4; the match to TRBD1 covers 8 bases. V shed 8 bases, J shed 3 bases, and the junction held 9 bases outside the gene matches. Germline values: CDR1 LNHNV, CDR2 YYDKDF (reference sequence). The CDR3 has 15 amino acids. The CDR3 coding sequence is TGTGCCACCCACCCAGGGGGCGCAGGCAAAAACATTCAGTACTTC. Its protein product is CATHPGGAGKNIQYF.

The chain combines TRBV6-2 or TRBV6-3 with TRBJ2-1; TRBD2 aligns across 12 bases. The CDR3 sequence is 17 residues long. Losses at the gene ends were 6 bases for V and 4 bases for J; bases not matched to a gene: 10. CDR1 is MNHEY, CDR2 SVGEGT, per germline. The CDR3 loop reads CASRRHASGGAYNEQFF. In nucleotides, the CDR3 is TGTGCCAGCAGACGACATGCTAGCGGGGGGGCATACAATGAGCAGTTCTTC.

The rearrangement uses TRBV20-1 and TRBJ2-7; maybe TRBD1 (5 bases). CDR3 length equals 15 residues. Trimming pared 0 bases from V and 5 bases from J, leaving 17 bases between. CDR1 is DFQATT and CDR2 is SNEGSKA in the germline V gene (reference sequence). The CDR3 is CSARDLQDRIHEQYF. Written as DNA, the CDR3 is TGCAGTGCTAGAGATCTACAGGATAGAATCCACGAGCAGTACTTC.

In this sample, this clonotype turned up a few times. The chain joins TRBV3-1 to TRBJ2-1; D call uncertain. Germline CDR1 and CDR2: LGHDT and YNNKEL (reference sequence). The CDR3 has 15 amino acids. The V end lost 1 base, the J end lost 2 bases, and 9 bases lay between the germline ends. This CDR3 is CASSQVAGPYNEQFF. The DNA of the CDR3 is TGTGCCAGCAGCCAAGTAGCCGGGCCCTACAATGAGCAGTTCTTC.

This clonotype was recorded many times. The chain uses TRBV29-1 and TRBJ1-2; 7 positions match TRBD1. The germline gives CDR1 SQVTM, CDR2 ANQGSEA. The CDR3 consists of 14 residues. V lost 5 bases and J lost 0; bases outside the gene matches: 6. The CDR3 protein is CSVSTGDSNYGYTF. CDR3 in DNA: TGCAGCGTTTCCACAGGGGACTCTAACTATGGCTACACCTTC.

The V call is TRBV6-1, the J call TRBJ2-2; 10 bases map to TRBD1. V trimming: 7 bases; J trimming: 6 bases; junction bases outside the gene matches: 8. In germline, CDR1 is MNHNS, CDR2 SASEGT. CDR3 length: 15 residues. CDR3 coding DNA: TGTGCCAGCACCCGGGACAGGGGAATGGCCGGGGAGCTGTTTTTT. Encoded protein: CASTRDRGMAGELFF.

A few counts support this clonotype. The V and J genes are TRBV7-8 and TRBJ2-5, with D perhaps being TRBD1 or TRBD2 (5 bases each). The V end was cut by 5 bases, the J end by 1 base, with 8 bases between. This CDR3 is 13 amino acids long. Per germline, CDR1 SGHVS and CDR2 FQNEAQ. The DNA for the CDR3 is TGTGCCAGCAGCCAAGGGACCCAAGAGACCCAGTACTTC. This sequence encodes CASSQGTQETQYF.

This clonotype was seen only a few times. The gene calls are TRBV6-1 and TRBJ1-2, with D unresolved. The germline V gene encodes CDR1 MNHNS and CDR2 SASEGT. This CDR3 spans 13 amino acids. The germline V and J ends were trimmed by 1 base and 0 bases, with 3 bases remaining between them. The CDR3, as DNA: TGTGCCAGCAGTGAAGGGACTAACTATGGCTACACCTTC. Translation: CASSEGTNYGYTF.

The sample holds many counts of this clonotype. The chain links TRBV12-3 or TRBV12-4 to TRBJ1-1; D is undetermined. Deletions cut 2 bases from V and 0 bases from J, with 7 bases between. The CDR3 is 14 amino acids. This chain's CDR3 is CASSLRTLNTEAFF. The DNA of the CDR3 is TGTGCCAGCAGTTTACGGACCCTGAACACTGAAGCTTTCTTT.